One and the same sample provided the 25 T cell receptor beta chains below, sequenced in a study of blood T cell repertoires in COVID-19. Libraries were prepared by immunoSEQ multiplex PCR; TCRdb keeps only in-frame clonotypes and omits some of them. The sample lists approximately 190,000 clones; around four fifths were seen once. The sample comprised peripheral blood. The origin of the receptors is a human donor in a cohort sampled during active COVID-19.

The gene calls are TRBV7-9 and TRBJ1-1, with unresolved D. The ends were cut back, 4 bases at V and 10 bases at J, with 16 bases in the middle. The germline V gene has CDR1 SEHNR and CDR2 FQNEAQ (reference sequence). The CDR3 is made up of 13 amino acids. Here the CDR3 DNA reads TGTGCCAGCAGCTCTCCGGACGGCGGGCGAGCTTTCTTT. It specifies CASSSPDGGRAFF.

Notes on this clone: At the DNA level, this CDR3 is encoded by other sequences in the same sample as well. The genes are TRBV5-1 and TRBJ2-3; TRBD1 agrees at 10 bases. This CDR3 is 14 amino acids long. Trimming took 5 bases from V and 1 from J; bases not matched to a gene: 1. In germline, CDR1 is SGHRS, CDR2 YFSETQ. The CDR3 protein is CASRGTGGTDTQYF. For the CDR3, the DNA is TGCGCCAGCAGAGGGACAGGGGGCACAGATACGCAGTATTTT.

This chain links TRBV6-1 with TRBJ2-1; 9 bases match TRBD2. Looked up from germline, CDR1 is MNHNS and CDR2 is SASEGT. Trimming took 4 bases from V and 0 from J; bases not matched to a gene: 4. This CDR3 is built from 16 residues. This CDR3 reads CASSGTAGGSYNEQFF. CDR3 coding DNA: TGTGCCAGCAGTGGAACAGCGGGGGGCTCCTACAATGAGCAGTTCTTC.

V usage is TRBV28 and J usage is TRBJ1-1, with D tentatively TRBD1 (5 bases). V lost 7 bases and J lost 0, with 9 bases in between. Germline CDR1 and CDR2: MDHEN and SYDVKM. The CDR3 is 13 residues long. CDR3 region: CASTRVLNTEAFF. CDR3 in DNA: TGTGCCAGCACCAGGGTCCTGAACACTGAAGCTTTCTTT.

CDR3 nucleotides: TGTGCCTCGCGGGTAATTCCGAACACTGAAGCTTTCTTT. Protein sequence: CASRVIPNTEAFF. The chain uses TRBV12-3 or TRBV12-4 and TRBJ1-1; D call uncertain. The CDR3 totals 13 residues. Trimming pared 11 bases from V and 1 base from J, leaving 14 bases between.

V gene TRBV10-2 combines with J gene TRBJ1-3, with 8 bases fitting TRBD1. The V segment lost 7 bases and the J segment 4 bases; nucleotides outside the gene matches: 6. Germline CDR1 WSHSY, CDR2 SAAADI. The CDR3 has 14 residues. DNA for the CDR3: TGCGCCAGCAAGGCGACAGGGGTAGGAAACACCATATATTTT. Translation: CASKATGVGNTIYF.

V usage is TRBV28 and J usage is TRBJ1-4; a possible D gene is TRBD1 (6 bases). Germline lookup yields CDR1 MDHEN and CDR2 SYDVKM. This CDR3 spans 14 amino acids. V dropped 6 bases and J dropped 6 bases, with 14 bases sitting between them. The chain's CDR3 is CASRSGQSYEKLFF. CDR3 nucleotide sequence: TGTGCCAGCAGGTCCGGACAGAGCTATGAAAAACTGTTTTTT.

This chain joins TRBV5-6 and TRBJ1-3; TRBD1 might be the D (5 bases). Per the germline V gene, CDR1 is SGHDT and CDR2 is YYEEEE. V was trimmed by 0 bases and J by 2 bases, leaving 12 bases between them. The CDR3 spans 16 residues. Here the CDR3 DNA reads TGTGCCAGCAGCTTGGATCGGGGGAACCCTGGAAACACCATATATTTT. This encodes CASSLDRGNPGNTIYF.

The chain employs TRBV4-1 and TRBJ2-7; TRBD1 matches at 7 bases. J gave up 2 bases and V 1 base, and 14 bases lay outside the gene matches. The CDR3 loop spans 18 amino acids. Germline CDR1 MGHRA, CDR2 YSYEKL. The chain's CDR3 is CASSQVLVQGQMTYEQYF. DNA of the CDR3: TGCGCCAGCAGCCAAGTCCTCGTGCAGGGACAGATGACCTACGAGCAGTACTTC.

The CDR3 region is CASSSWTDYTDTQYF. The CDR3 region has the DNA TGTGCCAGCAGTTCCTGGACGGACTACACAGATACGCAGTATTTT. The rearrangement joins TRBV28 to TRBJ2-3, with a possible D match to TRBD2 (6 bases). CDR1 is MDHEN and CDR2 is SYDVKM in the germline V gene. Trimming shortened V by 4 bases and J by 2 bases, and 13 bases separated the two germline ends. The CDR3 consists of 15 residues.

This chain uses TRBV5-6 with TRBJ2-7; 8 positions match TRBD2. Trimming took 4 bases from V and 2 from J; bases not matched to a gene: 8. The CDR3 sequence is 15 residues long. Per germline, CDR1 SGHDT and CDR2 YYEEEE. The CDR3 nucleotides read TGTGCCAGCAGCAACACGGGAGGGCGGGCCTACGAGCAGTACGTC. Its protein product is CASSNTGGRAYEQYV.

This chain joins TRBV30 and TRBJ1-5; D unclear. Germline V lookup: CDR1 GTSNPN, CDR2 SVGIG (reference sequence). The CDR3 sequence is 13 residues long. V lost 0 bases to trimming and J lost 4 bases, with 7 bases between them. The CDR3 protein is CAWSVNNNQPQHF. The DNA of the CDR3 is TGTGCCTGGAGTGTCAACAATAATCAGCCCCAGCATTTT.

This chain connects TRBV5-1 to TRBJ2-2; TRBD2 matches at 8 bases. Germline CDR1 reads SGHRS; CDR2 reads YFSETQ. J lost 9 bases, V lost 3 bases, and 7 bases had no gene match. This CDR3 has 14 residues. In DNA form, the CDR3 reads TGCGCCAGCAGCTCGACTAGCGTGGGCAGGGAGCTGTTTTTT. Its translation is CASSSTSVGRELFF.

This chain connects TRBV19 to TRBJ2-1; the D is unclear. Germline V gene lookup returns CDR1 LNHDA and CDR2 SQIVND (reference sequence). The CDR3 spans 15 residues. Trimming cost V 1 base and J 3 bases, with 10 bases left between them. The CDR3 protein is CASSIGLELYNEQFF. The CDR3, as DNA: TGTGCCAGTAGTATAGGGCTAGAACTCTACAATGAGCAGTTCTTC.

Here the CDR3 reads CASGGGPFPVLTF. The CDR3 DNA sequence: TGTGCCAGCGGAGGCGGGCCGTTCCCCGTCCTGACTTTC. The chain joins TRBV2 to TRBJ2-6; maybe TRBD2 (5 bases). From germline, CDR1 is SNHLY and CDR2 FYNNEI. This CDR3 has 13 amino acids. V was shortened by 8 bases and J by 12 bases, with 17 bases between the two germline ends.

V is TRBV19 and J is TRBJ1-3; D is uncertain. The CDR3 length is 16 residues. Germline CDR1 and CDR2: LNHDA and SQIVND (reference sequence). Trimming took off 1 base at V and 2 bases at J, with 12 bases between the two ends. The DNA for the CDR3 is TGTGCCAGTAGTATAGTGGCTGACTCCCCTGGAAACACCATATATTTT. Protein: CASSIVADSPGNTIYF.

The sample holds a few counts of this clone. This chain connects TRBV27 to TRBJ2-7; TRBD2 matches at 11 bases. CDR1 and CDR2 (germline): MNHEY, SMNVEV (reference sequence). The CDR3 is 14 residues long. V lost 5 bases, J lost 4 bases, and 4 bases stayed unmatched. CDR3 bases: TGTGCCAGCAGTCCTGGGACTAGCGGTTACGAGCAGTACTTC. Its translation is CASSPGTSGYEQYF.

The chain carries TRBV5-1 and TRBJ1-4, with a weak D call TRBD1 (5 bases). The germline V gene has CDR1 SGHRS and CDR2 YFSETQ. The V gene lost 0 bases and the J gene lost 0 bases, with 9 bases spanning the gap. CDR3 length: 16 residues. CDR3 sequence reads: CASSLAGLTTNEKLFF. The DNA of the CDR3 is TGCGCCAGCAGCTTGGCAGGGCTGACAACTAATGAAAAACTGTTTTTT.

Note on this clone: An end of the junction does not agree with germline; a read error may underlie this. V is TRBV30 and J is TRBJ1-4; perhaps TRBD1 as D (6 bases). There are 13 residues in the CDR3. From germline, CDR1 is GTSNPN and CDR2 SVGIG (reference sequence). CDR3 protein: CAWRGAYNEKLFF. The CDR3 DNA sequence: TGTGCTTGGAGGGGGGCCTATAATGAAAAACTGTTTTTT.

The chain employs TRBV19 and TRBJ1-2, with TRBD1 identical over 8 bases. The CDR3 loop spans 13 amino acids. CDR1 and CDR2 from the germline V gene are LNHDA and SQIVND (reference sequence). The V gene end was trimmed by 4 bases and the J gene end by 7 bases; junction bases not matched to a gene: 5. CDR3 in amino acids: CASSTGQGRGYTF. The CDR3 coding sequence is TGTGCCAGTAGTACCGGACAGGGCCGTGGCTACACCTTC.

The chain combines TRBV21-1 with TRBJ2-7; the table gives TRBD2 as D, unverified against the DNA. TRBV21-1 is classified as a pseudogene. The CDR3 length is 15 residues. In DNA form, the CDR3 reads TGTGCCAGCAGCAGTAGACGCGCGGGCCCCTACGAGCAGTACGTC. Protein: CASSSRRAGPYEQYV.

The rearrangement uses TRBV6-5 and TRBJ1-2, with 8 bases that match TRBD1. The germline gives CDR1 MNHEY, CDR2 SVGAGI. V was clipped by 9 bases and J by 8 bases; unmatched bases: 11. The CDR3 loop spans 13 amino acids. The CDR3 DNA reads as TGTGCCAGTACGGACAGGGTGGGAAGGGGCTACACCTTC. Translation: CASTDRVGRGYTF.

J is TRBJ2-6 and V is TRBV7-9; D possibly corresponds to TRBD1 (5 bases). The germline V gene encodes CDR1 SEHNR and CDR2 FQNEAQ (reference sequence). V was clipped by 5 bases and J by 2 bases, with 10 bases between them. The CDR3 is 15 residues long. CDR3 protein: CASSSEGAGANVLTF. CDR3 DNA sequence: TGTGCCAGCAGCAGCGAAGGGGCTGGGGCCAACGTCCTGACTTTC. The variable domain in full, completed from reference TRBV7-9 and TRBJ2-6, reads DTGVSQNPRHKITKRGQNVTFRCDPISEHNRLYWYRQTLGQGPEFLTYFQNEAQLEKSRLLSDRFSAERPKGSFSTLEIQRTEQGDSAMYLCASSSEGAGANVLTFGAGSRLTVL.

This chain links TRBV6-5 with TRBJ1-6; 10 nucleotides align to TRBD1. The germline gives CDR1 MNHEY, CDR2 SVGAGI. This CDR3 is 14 amino acids long. The J segment lost 10 bases and the V segment lost 6 bases, leaving 6 bases of the junction unmatched. In DNA, the CDR3 is TGTGCCAGCAGGACCGGGACAGGGGTCTCACCCCTCCACTTT. Translating gives CASRTGTGVSPLHF.

V usage is TRBV4-1 and J usage is TRBJ1-3, with 8 bases aligning to TRBD1. Trimming at V came to 4 bases and at J to 0 bases, leaving 5 bases not matched to a gene. CDR1 and CDR2 (germline): MGHRA, YSYEKL. This CDR3 has 16 residues. For the CDR3, the DNA is TGCGCCAGCAGCCCCACCACAGGGGGCTCTGGAAACACCATATATTTT. It encodes CASSPTTGGSGNTIYF.